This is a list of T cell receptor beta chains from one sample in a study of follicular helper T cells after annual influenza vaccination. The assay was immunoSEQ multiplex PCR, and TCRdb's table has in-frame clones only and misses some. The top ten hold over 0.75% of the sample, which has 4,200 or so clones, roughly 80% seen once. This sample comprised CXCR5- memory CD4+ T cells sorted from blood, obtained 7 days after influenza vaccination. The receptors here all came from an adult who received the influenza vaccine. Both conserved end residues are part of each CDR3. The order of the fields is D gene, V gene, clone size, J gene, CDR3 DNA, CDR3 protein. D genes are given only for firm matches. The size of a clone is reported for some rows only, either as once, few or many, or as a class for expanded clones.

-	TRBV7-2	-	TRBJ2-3	TGTGCCAGCAGCTTAGATTGGGCAGGGCTAAGGAGGGATACGCAGTATTTT	CASSLDWAGLRRDTQYF
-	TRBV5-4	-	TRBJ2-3	TGTGCCAGCAGCCAACGGACAGATACGCAGTATTTT	CASSQRTDTQYF
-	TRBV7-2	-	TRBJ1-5	TGTGCCAGCAGCTTAACCGGCGGAGGGGCGGGCAATCAGCCCCAGCATTTT	CASSLTGGGAGNQPQHF
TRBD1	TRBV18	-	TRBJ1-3	TGTGCCAGCTCAGCCCAGGGGGCTCTTGGAAACACCATATATTTT	CASSAQGALGNTIYF
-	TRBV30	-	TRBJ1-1	TGTGCCTGGAATAGAGGCAACACTGAAGCTTTCTTT	CAWNRGNTEAFF
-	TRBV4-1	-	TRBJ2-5	TGCGCCAGCAGCCAAGATCACGGGACTTCGCAAGAGACCCAGTACTTC	CASSQDHGTSQETQYF
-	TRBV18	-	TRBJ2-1	TGTGCCAGCTCACCACCCTTAGGGTCGGGAAAATCCTACAATGAGCAGTTCTTC	CASSPPLGSGKSYNEQFF
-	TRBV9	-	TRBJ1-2	TGTGCCAGCAGCACCCGAAGCTTAAGGGGGGGCTACACCTTC	CASSTRSLRGGYTF
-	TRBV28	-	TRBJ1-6	TGTGCCAGCAGTATAACTGGGGGCCCCCTCCACTTT	CASSITGGPLHF
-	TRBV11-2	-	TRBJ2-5	TGTGCCAGCAGCTTGAGAAGTAGTGGAGAGACCCAGTACTTC	CASSLRSSGETQYF
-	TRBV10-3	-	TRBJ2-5	TGTGCCATCAGTGAGTCGATTATAATGGTAGAGACCCAGTACTTC	CAISESIIMVETQYF
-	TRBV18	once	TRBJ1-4	TGTGCCAGCTCACCGACACCACCCTCGGCAACTAATGAAAAACTGTTTTTT	CASSPTPPSATNEKLFF
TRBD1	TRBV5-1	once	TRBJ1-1	TGCGCCAGCAGCATGATACCGACAGGGATGAACACTGAAGCTTTCTTT	CASSMIPTGMNTEAFF
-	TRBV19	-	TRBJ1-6	TGTGCCAGTAGTTCCTTTCAGGGGAATTCACCCCTCCACTTT	CASSSFQGNSPLHF
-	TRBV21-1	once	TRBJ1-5	TGTGCCAGCAGCAAAGAGGTACGGCAGGCGCCCGGCAATCAGCCCCAGCATTTT	CASSKEVRQAPGNQPQHF
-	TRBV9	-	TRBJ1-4	TGTGCCAGCAGCCCTCGGACAGCTAATGAAAAACTGTTTTTT	CASSPRTANEKLFF
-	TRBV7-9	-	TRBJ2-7	TGTGCCAGCAGCCCGCGGGGAGCCTCCTACGAGCAGTACTTC	CASSPRGASYEQYF
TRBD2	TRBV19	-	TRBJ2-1	TGTGCCAGTAGTAACTTAGCGGGGGGGAGGAATGAGCAGTTCTTC	CASSNLAGGRNEQFF
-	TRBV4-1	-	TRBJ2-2	TGCGCCAGCAGCCATTATTACACCGGGGAGCTGTTTTTT	CASSHYYTGELFF
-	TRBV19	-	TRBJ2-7	TGTGCCAGTAGTACCCGGGGCCGCGGAAAATACGAGCAGTACTTC	CASSTRGRGKYEQYF
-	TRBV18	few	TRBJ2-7	TGTGCCAGCTCACCGCTGCCAGGCTACGAGCAGTACTTC	CASSPLPGYEQYF
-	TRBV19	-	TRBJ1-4	TGTGCCAGTAGCTATGGAGGAGGAGGAGAAAAACTGTTTTTT	CASSYGGGGEKLFF
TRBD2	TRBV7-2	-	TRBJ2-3	TGTGCCAGCAGCTTAGGGCTAGCGGGGGGCCGTAACACAGATACGCAGTATTTT	CASSLGLAGGRNTDTQYF
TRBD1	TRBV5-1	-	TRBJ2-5	TGCGCCAGCAGCTTGGGGGGACAGAGGGTAGAGACCCAGTACTTC	CASSLGGQRVETQYF
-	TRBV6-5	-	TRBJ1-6	TGTGCCAGCAGCGCAGGGGTTGGTAATTCACCCCTCCACTTT	CASSAGVGNSPLHF
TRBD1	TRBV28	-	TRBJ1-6	TGTGCCAGCAGCCCCGGACAGGGCAAAGGCTATAATTCACCCCTCCACTTT	CASSPGQGKGYNSPLHF
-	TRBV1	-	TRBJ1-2	TGCACCAGCAGCCAACCCACTGGCTACACCTTC	CTSSQPTGYTF
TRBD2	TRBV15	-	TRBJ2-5	TGTGCCACCAGCAGGGAGACTAGCGGGCGGGAAATTGGCCAGTACTTC	CATSRETSGREIGQYF
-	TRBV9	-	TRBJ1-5	TGTGCCAGCAGCCAGGGGCAGGGTGGGCAGCCCCAGCATTTT	CASSQGQGGQPQHF
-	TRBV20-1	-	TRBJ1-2	TGCAGTGCTAGATCCGGGTACGGCTACACCTTC	CSARSGYGYTF
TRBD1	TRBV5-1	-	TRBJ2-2	TGCGCCAGCAGCCTAATGACAGGGGGCAACGGGGAGCTGTTTTTT	CASSLMTGGNGELFF
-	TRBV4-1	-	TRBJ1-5	TGCGCCAGCAGCCAAGATCCTAGCAATCAGCCCCAGCATTTT	CASSQDPSNQPQHF